The sequence of this T cell receptor (beta chain) was determined in a study of monozygotic twins with inflammatory bowel disease. The CDR3 has 13 amino acids. From germline, CDR1 is SQVTM and CDR2 ANQGSEA. Comment on this clonotype: Its antigen is as yet unknown.

Study-wide results and caveats: Researchers reported no repertoire similarity difference between concordant and discordant twins, possibly from limited power.

With the 5' RACE reads reprocessed, TCRdb shows one record per CDR3 protein and no DNA. The sample's table shows 110,000 to 150,000 distinct CDR3 sequences. This sequence joins TRBV29-1 and TRBJ2-7. The source of this sequence is a human donor with ulcerative colitis or Crohn's disease, or a healthy co-twin of an affected twin (not recorded which). The sample consisted of blood. This CDR3 is CSVERGGSYEQYF.